These 22 T cell receptor beta chains originate from one sample sequenced in a study of cytomegalovirus exposure and HLA in healthy donors. PCR involved 60 Vbeta and 13 Jbeta primers. The method was immunoSEQ multiplex PCR; TCRdb's version includes in-frame clones alone and lacks a portion of them. This table has roughly 150,000 clones, 80% appearing once. The sequenced sample consisted of PBMCs. The receptors come from a woman aged 40 to 50 in good health and CMV-seronegative.

V gene TRBV28 combines with J gene TRBJ1-5, with no clear D. Germline CDR1 MDHEN, CDR2 SYDVKM. The CDR3 is 18 amino acids. V shed 6 bases and J shed 6 bases, with 27 bases lying between them. The CDR3 protein is CASRTPEQTILSGQPQHF. DNA for the CDR3: TGTGCCAGCAGAACCCCGGAGCAGACTATATTATCCGGTCAGCCCCAGCATTTT.

The chain couples TRBV2 to TRBJ1-2; 9 nucleotides align to TRBD1. The CDR3 is 14 amino acids. The trim removed 6 bases at V and 7 bases at J, leaving 9 bases unmatched. The germline CDR1 and CDR2 sequences are SNHLY and FYNNEI. The CDR3 sequence is CASRESGTGTGYTF. The CDR3 coding sequence is TGTGCCAGCAGAGAGTCCGGGACAGGGACTGGCTACACCTTC.

The rearrangement joins TRBV6-5 to TRBJ2-1; 10 bases match TRBD1. This CDR3 has 13 residues. V trimming: 10 bases; J trimming: 7 bases; junction bases outside the gene matches: 7. Germline values: CDR1 MNHEY, CDR2 SVGAGI. Here the CDR3 DNA reads TGTGCCATTGGGACAGGGGTTTTGAATGAGCAGTTCTTC. It translates to CAIGTGVLNEQFF.

The chain links TRBV5-1 to TRBJ2-7; maybe TRBD2 (5 bases). The CDR3 totals 12 residues. Trimming removed 7 bases from V and 0 bases from J, with 8 bases in between. Germline lookup yields CDR1 SGHRS and CDR2 YFSETQ. DNA of the CDR3: TGCGCCAGCGGAGAGGGCTCCTACGAGCAGTACTTC. It is translated as CASGEGSYEQYF.

The chain carries TRBV11-2 and TRBJ2-2, with D possibly being TRBD1 (5 bases). Trimming removed 1 base at V and 4 bases at J, with 10 bases between. The germline gives CDR1 SGHAT, CDR2 FQNNGV. CDR3 size: 15 residues. As DNA, the CDR3 is TGTGCCAGCAGCTTAGGAGAGACAGTCACCGGGGAGCTGTTTTTT. It encodes CASSLGETVTGELFF.

The V gene is TRBV2, the J gene TRBJ2-1, with TRBD2 as a possible D gene (5 bases). Trimming removed 2 bases at V and 5 bases at J, with 13 bases between. Germline V CDR1 and CDR2: SNHLY, FYNNEI. The CDR3 has 15 amino acids. DNA of the CDR3: TGTGCCAGCAGTGAAATCAGCGGCCGGAACAATGAGCAGTTCTTC. Its translation is CASSEISGRNNEQFF. The whole variable domain, remainder taken from reference TRBV2 and TRBJ2-1, is EPEVTQTPSHQVTQMGQEVILRCVPISNHLYFYWYRQILGQKVEFLVSFYNNEISEKSEIFDDQFSVERPDGSNFTLKIRSTKLEDSAMYFCASSEISGRNNEQFFGPGTRLTVL.

The chain joins TRBV27 to TRBJ1-5; no clear D. Germline CDR1 reads MNHEY; CDR2 reads SMNVEV (reference sequence). The CDR3 runs 14 residues. Trimming shortened V by 4 bases and J by 0 bases, and 7 bases separated the two germline ends. This chain's CDR3 is CASSSRNSNQPQHF. DNA of the CDR3: TGTGCCAGCAGTTCCAGAAATAGCAATCAGCCCCAGCATTTT.

In DNA form, the CDR3 reads TGTGCCAGCAGGGTCTCCCCTAGCGGGAGTGAGACCCAGTACTTC. Translated: CASRVSPSGSETQYF. The gene calls are TRBV6-1 and TRBJ2-5; 10 bases agree with TRBD2. After removal of 6 bases from V and 5 bases from J, the junction contained 9 bases not matched to a gene. Germline V gene lookup returns CDR1 MNHNS and CDR2 SASEGT. The CDR3 sequence is 15 residues long.

This chain connects TRBV5-4 to TRBJ2-1, with 10 bases aligning to TRBD1. This CDR3 spans 18 amino acids. Trimming took 2 bases from V and 6 from J; bases not matched to a gene: 14. The germline CDR1 and CDR2 sequences are SGHNT and YYREEE (reference sequence). The CDR3, as DNA: TGTGCCAGCAGCTTAAAGTACGGGACAGGGGAAATGACCAATGAGCAGTTCTTC. Translating gives CASSLKYGTGEMTNEQFF.

This chain uses TRBV2 with TRBJ2-3, with a possible D match to TRBD1 (6 bases). Germline CDR1 is SNHLY and CDR2 is FYNNEI. CDR3 size: 16 residues. The V end lost 6 bases, the J end lost 1 base, and 17 bases lay between the germline ends. DNA of the CDR3: TGTGCCAGCAGCGCCACCCACAGGGTTGGCACAGATACGCAGTATTTT. Protein product: CASSATHRVGTDTQYF.

V usage is TRBV5-6 and J usage is TRBJ2-3; D remains ambiguous. Per germline, CDR1 SGHDT and CDR2 YYEEEE. The CDR3 extends over 15 amino acids. V lost 0 bases and J 4 bases, leaving 12 bases between the germline ends. CDR3 loop: CASSLAGWKADTQYF. CDR3 bases: TGTGCCAGCAGCTTGGCGGGTTGGAAGGCAGATACGCAGTATTTT.

CDR3 sequence: CASSYSILQGGAFF. As DNA, the CDR3 is TGTGCCAGCAGTTACTCGATTCTACAGGGGGGAGCTTTCTTT. V usage is TRBV6-6 and J usage is TRBJ1-1, with 8 bases identical to TRBD1. The CDR3 totals 14 residues. The trim removed 0 bases at V and 10 bases at J, leaving 7 bases unmatched. Germline loops: CDR1 MNHNY, CDR2 SVGAGI (reference sequence).

The chain recombines TRBV4-1 with TRBJ1-1; D gene unclear. This CDR3 is 14 amino acids long. In germline, CDR1 is MGHRA, CDR2 YSYEKL. Trimming removed 0 bases from V and 1 base from J, with 6 bases in between. The DNA of the CDR3 is TGCGCCAGCAGCCAAGATAACAGGAACACTGAAGCTTTCTTT. Translated: CASSQDNRNTEAFF.

The chain couples TRBV11-3 to TRBJ2-7, with 9 bases lining up with TRBD1. Per the germline V gene, CDR1 is SGHNT and CDR2 is YENEEA. The trim removed 5 bases at V and 2 bases at J, leaving 4 bases unmatched. The CDR3 runs to 14 residues. The CDR3 loop is CASSPRDRAYEQYF. CDR3 sequence (DNA): TGTGCCAGCAGCCCCCGGGACAGGGCCTACGAGCAGTACTTC.

V usage is TRBV6-4 and J usage is TRBJ2-1; possible D gene TRBD2, 5 bases. Trimming removed 4 bases from V and 6 bases from J, with 10 bases in between. This CDR3 region has 13 residues. Germline V lookup: CDR1 MRHNA, CDR2 SNTAGT. The CDR3: CASSVSSFNEQFF. The CDR3 nucleotides read TGTGCCAGCAGTGTATCTAGCTTCAATGAGCAGTTCTTC.

This clone came up once. The rearrangement joins TRBV7-8 to TRBJ2-5; TRBD2 agrees at 10 bases. CDR3 length: 17 amino acids. Germline values: CDR1 SGHVS, CDR2 FQNEAQ. With V trimmed by 6 bases and J by 5 bases, 15 bases remained unmatched. The CDR3 spells CASRGQREGRSSETQYF. CDR3 DNA: TGTGCCAGCAGGGGGCAGCGGGAGGGCCGGAGTTCGGAGACCCAGTACTTC.

This CDR3 is CASSLDRGVTGNTIYF. In DNA, the CDR3 is TGTGCCAGCAGCTTAGATCGGGGGGTAACGGGAAACACCATATATTTT. The chain couples TRBV7-2 to TRBJ1-3; perhaps TRBD1 as D (5 bases). V was trimmed by 1 base and J by 4 bases, leaving 14 bases between them. CDR1 and CDR2 (germline): SGHTA, FQGNSA. The CDR3 contains 16 residues.

This clone was counted only a few times. The junction does not match germline at one end; this may be a read error. The genes are TRBV11-1 and TRBJ2-6; 7 nucleotides match TRBD1. Germline V CDR1 and CDR2: SGHAT, FQDESV (reference sequence). The CDR3 is made up of 17 amino acids. DNA for the CDR3: TGTGCCAGCAGCCCTCGGACAGGTAGCTCTGGGGCCAACGGCCTGACTTTC. Protein sequence: CASSPRTGSSGANGLTF.

This clone was observed at least ten times. The genes are TRBV6-5 and TRBJ1-5, with D maybe TRBD1 (6 bases). CDR3 length: 15 residues. CDR1 is MNHEY, CDR2 SVGAGI, per germline. CDR3 protein: CAAGGGLEGNQPQHF. CDR3 bases: TGTGCGGCCGGCGGGGGCCTCGAAGGCAATCAGCCCCAGCATTTT.

The genes are TRBV25-1 and TRBJ1-6; no clear D gene. Deletions cut 6 bases from V and 0 bases from J, with 6 bases between. Germline loops: CDR1 MGHDK, CDR2 SYGVNS. The CDR3 sequence is 14 residues long. CDR3 residues: CASSTSSYNSPLHF. The CDR3 DNA sequence: TGTGCCAGCAGCACGAGCTCCTATAATTCACCCCTCCACTTT.

The V call is TRBV10-3, the J call TRBJ2-5; unclear D gene. The CDR3 length is 13 residues. Trimming left V 5 bases short and J 4 bases short, with 11 bases between. Germline loops: CDR1 ENHRY, CDR2 SYGVKD. The CDR3 nucleotides read TGTGCCATCAGTCTAGTATCTGGAGAGACCCAGTACTTC. This sequence encodes CAISLVSGETQYF.

CDR3: CASSLGGVANTEAFF. DNA for the CDR3: TGTGCCAGCAGCTTAGGGGGGGTGGCGAACACTGAAGCTTTCTTT. The chain employs TRBV7-9 and TRBJ1-1; a weak D match, TRBD1 (5 bases). The germline gives CDR1 SEHNR, CDR2 FQNEAQ (reference sequence). With 1 base removed from V and 1 base from J, the gap between germline ends came to 10 bases. The CDR3 has 15 residues.